Below, 9 T cell receptor beta chains from the same sample are listed, as sequenced in a study of T cells expressing NK-cell markers. Each CDR3 protein gets one entry in TCRdb, which reprocessed the 5' RACE reads and gives no DNA. The sample's table shows about 170,000 distinct CDR3 sequences. The sequencing sample was made of blood T cells: a sorted CD56 or NKG2C T cell subset, CD4+ or CD8+ T cells, or bulk PBMC T cells (not recorded which). The receptors derive from a man aged 18 to 69 in good health.

The CDR3 region is CASSEGTGYSPLHF. The chain employs TRBV9 and TRBJ1-6; TCRdb outputs TRBD1, but without DNA this stays unchecked. Germline assignment: CDR1 SGDLS and CDR2 YYNGEE. This CDR3 is built from 14 residues.

The chain is built from TRBV4-2 and TRBJ2-1; without DNA, the TCRdb call of TRBD2 cannot be checked. In germline, CDR1 is LGHNA, CDR2 YNFKEQ. The CDR3 contains 13 residues. Here the CDR3 reads CASSQLDPLLKFF.

The genes are TRBV21-1 and TRBJ2-2; no DNA is available, so the TRBD1 call from TCRdb remains unchecked. TRBV21-1 is a pseudogene. The CDR3 sequence is 13 residues long. The CDR3 sequence: CASSSPGAGELFF.

The chain uses TRBV2 and TRBJ1-2; TCRdb selects TRBD1, and the lack of DNA leaves this call unchecked. CDR1 and CDR2 (germline): SNHLY, FYNNEI. This CDR3 has 14 amino acids. The CDR3 sequence: CASSNRVPNYGYTF. Together with reference TRBV2 and TRBJ1-2, the CDR3 gives the full variable domain: EPEVTQTPSHQVTQMGQEVILRCVPISNHLYFYWYRQILGQKVEFLVSFYNNEISEKSEIFDDQFSVERPDGSNFTLKIRSTKLEDSAMYFCASSNRVPNYGYTFGSGTRLTVV.

The chain uses TRBV6-4 and TRBJ2-7; the TCRdb call, TRBD1, lacks DNA for checking. CDR1 MRHNA and CDR2 SNTAGT come from the germline V gene. The CDR3 length is 13 residues. CDR3 loop: CASTAAPQGAQYF.

The chain is built from TRBV3-1 and TRBJ2-2; the D gene TCRdb calls, TRBD1, cannot be checked with no DNA. Germline V gene sequence: CDR1 LGHDT, CDR2 YNNKEL (reference sequence). The CDR3 has 14 residues. The CDR3 is CASSSQGIAGELFF.

The chain uses TRBV15 and TRBJ2-1. The germline V gene encodes CDR1 LNHNV and CDR2 YYDKDF (reference sequence). The CDR3 covers 13 residues. This CDR3 reads CATMDSSYNEQFF.

This chain uses TRBV2 with TRBJ2-2; TCRdb picks TRBD1, but there is no DNA to check that call. Germline V gene data show CDR1 as SNHLY and CDR2 as FYNNEI. The CDR3 contains 16 residues. The CDR3 is CASTWRGQAPTGELFF.

CDR3 region: CASSWLSGDSDTQYF. This chain links TRBV7-9 with TRBJ2-3; TCRdb selects TRBD2, and the lack of DNA leaves this call unchecked. Germline CDR1 SEHNR, CDR2 FQNEAQ (reference sequence). The CDR3 sequence is 15 residues long.